This T cell receptor (beta chain) was profiled in a study of cytomegalovirus exposure and HLA in healthy donors. Points from the study as a whole: A list of roughly 180 TCR beta chains associated with cytomegalovirus was given. In a later analysis, TCR association rates varied by HLA locus: DRB1 most, HLA-C fewest. In a later analysis, a genetic analysis reported fewer productive-TCR N-insertions in an Asian-associated ancestry cluster than the cohort average.

This clone was observed a handful of times. Its specificity is unknown. The PCR employed 60 Vbeta primers together with 13 Jbeta primers. Profiled with immunoSEQ multiplex PCR; TCRdb holds only in-frame clones, not every one. The top ten hold roughly 1% of the sample, which has about 130,000 clones, 70% to 80% seen once. At sampling all donors were nominally healthy, likely with unrecorded immune exposures. CDR3 length: 15 amino acids. Per germline, CDR1 LNHDA and CDR2 SQIVND (reference sequence). The V end lost 3 bases, the J end lost 1 base, and 12 bases lay between the germline ends. The receptor's source is a woman aged 60-75 years in good health and CMV-seronegative. Sequencing was done on a sample of PBMCs. V is TRBV19 and J is TRBJ1-1, with D hard to call. The DNA of the CDR3 is TGTGCCAGTAGTATGCCCGGCGCAGGGAACACTGAAGCTTTCTTT. This encodes CASSMPGAGNTEAFF. Combining the CDR3 with reference TRBV19 and TRBJ1-1 gives the whole variable domain DGGITQSPKYLFRKEGQNVTLSCEQNLNHDAMYWYRQDPGQGLRLIYYSQIVNDFQKGDIAEGYSVSREKKESFPLTVTSAQKNPTAFYLCASSMPGAGNTEAFFGQGTRLTVV.